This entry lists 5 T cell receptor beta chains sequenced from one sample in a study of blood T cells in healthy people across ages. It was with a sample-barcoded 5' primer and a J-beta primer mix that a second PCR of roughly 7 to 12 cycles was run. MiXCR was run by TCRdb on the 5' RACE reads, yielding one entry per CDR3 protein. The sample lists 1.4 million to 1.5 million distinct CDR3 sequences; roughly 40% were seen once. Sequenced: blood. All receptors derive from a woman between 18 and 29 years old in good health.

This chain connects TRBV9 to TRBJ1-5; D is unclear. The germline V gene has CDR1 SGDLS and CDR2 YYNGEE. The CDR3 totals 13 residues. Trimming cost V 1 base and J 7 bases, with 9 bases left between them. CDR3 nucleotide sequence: TGTGCCAGCAGCGTATGGCAGAACCAGCCCCAGCATTTT. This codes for CASSVWQNQPQHF. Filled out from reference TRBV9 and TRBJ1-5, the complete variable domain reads DSGVTQTPKHLITATGQRVTLRCSPRSGDLSVYWYQQSLDQGLQFLIQYYNGEERAKGNILERFSAQQFPDLHSELNLSSLELGDSALYFCASSVWQNQPQHFGDGTRLSIL.

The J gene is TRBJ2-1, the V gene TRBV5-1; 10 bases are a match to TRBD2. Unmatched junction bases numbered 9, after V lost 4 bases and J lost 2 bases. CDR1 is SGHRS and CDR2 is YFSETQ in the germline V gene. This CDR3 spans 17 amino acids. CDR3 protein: CASSDSGGAVPYNEQFF. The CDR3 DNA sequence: TGCGCCAGCAGCGACAGCGGGGGGGCTGTCCCCTACAATGAGCAGTTCTTC.

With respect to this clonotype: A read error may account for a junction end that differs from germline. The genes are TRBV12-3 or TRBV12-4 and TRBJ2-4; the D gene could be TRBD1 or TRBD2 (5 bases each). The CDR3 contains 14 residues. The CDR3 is CASSLAGAGNIQYF. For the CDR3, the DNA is TGTGCCAGCAGTCTAGCCGGGGCCGGAAACATTCAGTACTTC.

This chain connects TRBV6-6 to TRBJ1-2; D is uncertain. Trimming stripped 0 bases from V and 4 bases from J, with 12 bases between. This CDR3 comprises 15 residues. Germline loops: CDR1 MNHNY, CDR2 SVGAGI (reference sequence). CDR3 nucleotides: TGTGCCAGCAGTTACTCCCCCGGGCCCACCTATGGCTACACCTTC. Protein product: CASSYSPGPTYGYTF.

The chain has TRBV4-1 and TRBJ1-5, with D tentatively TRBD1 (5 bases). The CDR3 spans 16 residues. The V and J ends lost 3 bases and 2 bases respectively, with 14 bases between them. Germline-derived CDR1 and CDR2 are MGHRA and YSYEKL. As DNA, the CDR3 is TGCGCCAGCAGCCAGGGCAGGGCGTCGGGCAATCAGCCCCAGCATTTT. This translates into CASSQGRASGNQPQHF.